This T cell receptor (beta chain) was recorded in a study of post-analysis software for immune sequencing data. The CDR3 is made up of 16 amino acids. Germline assignment: CDR1 LNHNV and CDR2 YYDKDF (reference sequence). Unique molecular identifiers were carried by the TCR beta cDNA libraries. TCRdb analysed the PCR reads with MiXCR anew, one entry per CDR3 protein. The data hold 450,000 to 700,000 distinct CDR3 sequences, with 44% observed a single time. Regarding the study as a whole: Comparison of patients with controls showed about 5 TRBV segments more frequent in patients, TRBV5-6, TRBV5-1 and TRBV20-1 among them.

A remark on this clonotype: As yet, its antigen is unknown. The junction shows a germline mismatch at one end, possibly a read error.

The sequence came from a girl between 5 and 17 years old with multiple sclerosis. The chain employs TRBV15 and TRBJ2-7, with D hard to call. Specimen: blood. CDR3: CAASKGRSGNGYEQYF. The CDR3 coding sequence is TGTGCCGCCAGCAAAGGAAGGAGTGGGAATGGCTACGAGCAGTACTTC.